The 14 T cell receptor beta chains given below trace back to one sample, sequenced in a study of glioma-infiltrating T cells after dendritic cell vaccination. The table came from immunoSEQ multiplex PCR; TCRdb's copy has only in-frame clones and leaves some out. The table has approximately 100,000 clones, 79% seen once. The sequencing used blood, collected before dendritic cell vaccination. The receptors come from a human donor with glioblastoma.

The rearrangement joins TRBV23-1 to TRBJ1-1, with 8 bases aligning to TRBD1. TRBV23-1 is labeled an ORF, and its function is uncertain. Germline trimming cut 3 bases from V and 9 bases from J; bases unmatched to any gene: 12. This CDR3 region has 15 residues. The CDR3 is CASSQAQGVGLKAFF. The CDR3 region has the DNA TGCGCCAGCAGTCAGGCACAGGGGGTAGGATTGAAAGCTTTCTTT.

CDR3 amino acids: CASSFGQGPYEQYF. The CDR3 region has the DNA TGCGCCAGCAGCTTCGGACAGGGGCCCTACGAGCAGTACTTC. This sequence joins TRBV5-1 and TRBJ2-7, with TRBD1 matching 9 bases. With V trimmed by 2 bases and J by 2 bases, 2 bases remained unmatched. CDR1 and CDR2 from the germline V gene are SGHRS and YFSETQ. CDR3 length equals 14 residues. The whole variable domain, filled in from reference TRBV5-1 and TRBJ2-7, reads KAGVTQTPRYLIKTRGQQVTLSCSPISGHRSVSWYQQTPGQGLQFLFEYFSETQRNKGNFPGRFSGRQFSNSRSEMNVSTLELGDSALYLCASSFGQGPYEQYFGPGTRLTVT.

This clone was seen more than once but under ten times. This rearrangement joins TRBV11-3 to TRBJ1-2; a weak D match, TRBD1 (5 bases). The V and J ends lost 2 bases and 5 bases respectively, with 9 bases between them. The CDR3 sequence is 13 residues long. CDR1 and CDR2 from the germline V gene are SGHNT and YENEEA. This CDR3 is CASSLNQGYGYTF. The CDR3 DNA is TGTGCCAGCAGCTTAAACCAGGGTTATGGCTACACCTTC.

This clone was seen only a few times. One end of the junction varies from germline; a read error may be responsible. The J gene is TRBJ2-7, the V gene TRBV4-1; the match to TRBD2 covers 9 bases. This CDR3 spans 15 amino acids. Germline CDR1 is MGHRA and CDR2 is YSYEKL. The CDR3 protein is CASRIRLAEGYEQYF. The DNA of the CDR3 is TGTGCCAGCAGGATACGACTAGCGGAGGGCTACGAGCAGTACTTC.

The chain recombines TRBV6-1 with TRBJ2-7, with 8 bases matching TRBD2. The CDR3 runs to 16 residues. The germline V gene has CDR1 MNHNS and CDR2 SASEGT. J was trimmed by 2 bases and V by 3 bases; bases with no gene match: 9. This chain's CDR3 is CASSDEGGRLTYEQYF. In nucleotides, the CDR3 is TGTGCCAGCAGTGACGAAGGCGGGAGGCTTACCTACGAGCAGTACTTC.

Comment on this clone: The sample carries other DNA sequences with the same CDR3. The DNA of the CDR3 is TGCGCCAGCAGCCTAGGACTAGCGGGGGGGCAAGAGACCCAGTACTTC. Protein product: CASSLGLAGGQETQYF. The V gene is TRBV5-1, the J gene TRBJ2-5; 15 bases match TRBD2. The junction had 3 bases not matched to a gene; V was cut back by 4 bases and J by 2 bases. This CDR3 contains 16 residues. From germline, CDR1 is SGHRS and CDR2 YFSETQ.

The CDR3 DNA follows: TGTGCCTTCTCGGGAATTGAGGCAGATACGCAGTATTTT. This encodes CAFSGIEADTQYF. The chain couples TRBV30 to TRBJ2-3; tentatively, D is TRBD2 (5 bases). Germline V gives CDR1 GTSNPN, CDR2 SVGIG (reference sequence). Trimming removed 7 bases from V and 4 bases from J, with 15 bases in between. CDR3 length: 13 residues.

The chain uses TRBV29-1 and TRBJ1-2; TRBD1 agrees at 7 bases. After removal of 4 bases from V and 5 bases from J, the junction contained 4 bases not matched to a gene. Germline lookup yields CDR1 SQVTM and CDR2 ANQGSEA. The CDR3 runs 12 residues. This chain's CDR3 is CSVAGQNYGYTF. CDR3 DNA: TGCAGCGTTGCGGGACAGAATTATGGCTACACCTTC.

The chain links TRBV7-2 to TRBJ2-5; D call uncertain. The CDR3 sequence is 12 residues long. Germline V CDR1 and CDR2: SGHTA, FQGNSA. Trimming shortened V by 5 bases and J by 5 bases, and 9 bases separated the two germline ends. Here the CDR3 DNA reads TGTGCCAGCAGCGCCTCTATGGAGACCCAGTACTTC. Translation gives CASSASMETQYF.

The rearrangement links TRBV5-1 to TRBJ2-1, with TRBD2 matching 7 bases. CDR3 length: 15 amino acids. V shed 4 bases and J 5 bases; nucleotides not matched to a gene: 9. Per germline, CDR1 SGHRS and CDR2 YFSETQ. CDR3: CASSISGWGNNEQFF. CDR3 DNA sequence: TGCGCCAGCAGCATTAGCGGGTGGGGGAACAATGAGCAGTTCTTC.

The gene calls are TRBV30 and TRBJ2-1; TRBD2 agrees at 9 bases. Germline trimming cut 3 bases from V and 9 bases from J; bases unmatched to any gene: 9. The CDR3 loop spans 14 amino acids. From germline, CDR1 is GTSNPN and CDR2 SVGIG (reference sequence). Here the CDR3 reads CAWRWRGGQGEQFF. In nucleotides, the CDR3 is TGTGCCTGGAGATGGCGGGGGGGCCAGGGTGAGCAGTTCTTC.

CDR3 sequence reads: CASSLIRRAWTEAFF. The CDR3 nucleotides are TGTGCCAGCAGTTTAATACGTCGTGCGTGGACTGAAGCTTTCTTT. The gene calls are TRBV27 and TRBJ1-1; D not resolved. Trimming pared 2 bases from V and 5 bases from J, leaving 15 bases between. The V gene's germline CDR1 is MNHEY and CDR2 SMNVEV (reference sequence). The CDR3 is 15 residues long.

In nucleotides, the CDR3 is TGTGCCATCAGCTGGACAGAGCTTAACACTGAAGCTTTCTTT. Protein product: CAISWTELNTEAFF. This sequence joins TRBV10-3 and TRBJ1-1, with a tentative D call TRBD1 (6 bases). V shed 6 bases and J shed 2 bases, with 13 bases lying between them. The CDR3 covers 14 residues. Germline-derived CDR1 and CDR2 are ENHRY and SYGVKD.

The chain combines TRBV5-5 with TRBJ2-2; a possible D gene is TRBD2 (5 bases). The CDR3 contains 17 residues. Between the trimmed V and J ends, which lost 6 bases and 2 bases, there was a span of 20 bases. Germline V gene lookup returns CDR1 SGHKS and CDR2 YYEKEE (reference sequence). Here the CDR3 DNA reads TGTGCCAGCACCCGACTTCTGTGGGAGCCAAACACCGGGGAGCTGTTTTTT. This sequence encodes CASTRLLWEPNTGELFF.